Listed below are T cell receptor beta chains from one sample, sequenced in a study of blood T cell repertoires in COVID-19. TCRdb's table, derived via immunoSEQ multiplex PCR, lists solely in-frame clones and lacks some. The profile shows about 230,000 clones, roughly 80% of them singletons. Material for sequencing was peripheral blood. The receptor source for this set is a woman in her 70s with active or convalescent COVID-19. The CDR3 runs from the conserved cysteine through the conserved F or W. D genes are given only for firm matches. The size of a clone is reported for some rows only, either as once, few or many, or as a class for expanded clones.

V	D	J	size	CDR3	DNA
TRBV3-1/TRBV3-2	NA	TRBJ1-3	NA	CASSHEVGGNTIYF	TGTGCCAGCAGCCACGAGGTAGGCGGAAACACCATATATTTT
TRBV30	NA	TRBJ2-2	NA	CAWNRGADTGELFF	TGTGCCTGGAATCGGGGGGCCGACACCGGGGAGCTGTTTTTT
TRBV5-1	TRBD1	TRBJ2-3	NA	CASSSTGWKDTQYF	TGCGCCAGCAGCTCGACAGGGTGGAAAGATACGCAGTATTTT
TRBV10-3	NA	TRBJ2-1	NA	CAISESFRGADGNEQFF	TGTGCCATCAGTGAGTCATTTCGGGGGGCCGATGGGAATGAGCAGTTCTTC
TRBV30	NA	TRBJ2-5	NA	CAWSGSRLETQYF	TGTGCCTGGAGTGGGTCCCGGTTAGAGACCCAGTACTTC
TRBV19	NA	TRBJ1-4	NA	CASSERTIEKLFF	TGTGCCAGTAGTGAACGGACAATTGAAAAACTGTTTTTT
TRBV6-6	TRBD1	TRBJ1-1	NA	CASSYSAGQARPEAFF	TGTGCCAGCAGTTACTCAGCGGGACAGGCAAGGCCTGAAGCTTTCTTT
TRBV5-1	TRBD1	TRBJ1-2	NA	CASSPDRGREGYTF	TGCGCCAGCAGCCCGGACAGGGGGCGCGAGGGCTACACCTTC
TRBV5-5	NA	TRBJ2-7	NA	CASSPLPGGQEEQYF	TGTGCCAGCAGCCCCCTGCCGGGGGGCCAGGAAGAGCAGTACTTC
TRBV25-1	NA	TRBJ1-4	NA	CASSDPRAGNEKLFF	TGTGCAAGCAGTGACCCTCGGGCAGGGAATGAAAAACTGTTTTTT
TRBV7-3	NA	TRBJ2-7	NA	CASSPGQGREEQYF	TGTGCCAGCAGCCCGGGTCAGGGGCGAGAAGAGCAGTACTTC
TRBV18	TRBD1	TRBJ2-6	once	CASSLGTAFSGANVLTF	TGTGCCAGCTCACTCGGGACAGCTTTCTCTGGGGCCAACGTCCTGACTTTC
TRBV7-9	NA	TRBJ2-5	NA	CASSLVDSYIGETQYF	TGTGCCAGCAGCTTAGTAGACAGTTACATAGGGGAGACCCAGTACTTC
TRBV10-2	NA	TRBJ2-5	NA	CASSGGWFDLQETQYF	TGCGCCAGCAGTGGCGGGTGGTTTGACCTCCAAGAGACCCAGTACTTC
TRBV6-5	TRBD1	TRBJ1-1	NA	CASAGTGVWTEAFF	TGTGCCAGCGCCGGGACAGGGGTTTGGACTGAAGCTTTCTTT
TRBV9	TRBD1	TRBJ2-1	NA	CASSGTGTGVRQFF	TGTGCCAGCAGCGGAACCGGGACAGGGGTTCGGCAGTTCTTC
TRBV12-3/TRBV12-4	NA	TRBJ2-1	NA	CASRSGPYNEQFF	TGTGCCAGCAGAAGCGGTCCCTACAATGAGCAGTTCTTC
TRBV18	TRBD2	TRBJ2-1	NA	CASSPPHAGERGEQFF	TGTGCCAGCTCACCACCCCACGCGGGGGAACGTGGTGAGCAGTTCTTC
TRBV6-5	NA	TRBJ2-7	NA	CASSPSYDSSYEQYF	TGTGCCAGCAGTCCTTCTTACGACAGCTCCTACGAGCAGTACTTC
TRBV5-1	TRBD1	TRBJ2-3	NA	CASSPGQEHTDTQYF	TGCGCCAGCAGCCCGGGACAGGAACACACAGATACGCAGTATTTT
TRBV28	NA	TRBJ2-4	NA	CASSLNSNIQYF	TGTGCCAGCAGTTTGAACAGTAACATTCAGTACTTC
TRBV11-2	NA	TRBJ2-3	once	CASSVPVADTQYF	TGTGCCAGCTCCGTCCCGGTTGCAGATACGCAGTATTTT
TRBV28	NA	TRBJ1-2	few	CASSLDRNYGYTF	TGTGCCAGCAGTCTTGACAGGAACTATGGCTACACCTTC
TRBV28	NA	TRBJ1-5	NA	CASSSFVGANQPQHF	TGTGCCAGCAGTTCCTTTGTGGGGGCCAATCAGCCCCAGCATTTT
TRBV30	NA	TRBJ1-1	NA	CAWRTLADTEAFF	TGTGCCTGGAGAACCCTCGCGGACACTGAAGCTTTCTTT
TRBV11-3	TRBD2	TRBJ2-2	NA	CASSRTSGSVETGELFF	TGTGCCAGCAGCCGGACTAGCGGGAGTGTCGAAACCGGGGAGCTGTTTTTT
TRBV4-1	TRBD1	TRBJ2-7	NA	CASSPDRESQQYF	TGCGCCAGCAGCCCGGACAGGGAAAGCCAGCAGTACTTC
TRBV3-1/TRBV3-2	TRBD1	TRBJ1-4	NA	CASSQQTAGTANEKLFF	TGTGCCAGCAGTCAACAAACCGCCGGGACAGCAAATGAAAAACTGTTTTTT
TRBV30	TRBD2	TRBJ2-3	NA	CAWSVAGGGPDTQYF	TGTGCCTGGAGTGTTGCGGGAGGGGGACCAGATACGCAGTATTTT
TRBV9	NA	TRBJ1-5	NA	CASSGGGNQPQHF	TGTGCCAGCAGCGGGGGGGGCAATCAGCCCCAGCATTTT
TRBV18	NA	TRBJ1-6	NA	CASSPGRGTSPLHF	TGTGCCAGCTCACCGGGCAGGGGTACGTCACCCCTCCACTTT
TRBV30	TRBD1	TRBJ2-4	NA	CAFTQGAAPNIQYF	TGTGCCTTCACACAGGGGGCGGCCCCAAACATTCAGTACTTC
TRBV18	NA	TRBJ1-4	NA	CASSPVGQPSTNEKLFF	TGTGCCAGCTCACCAGTGGGACAACCCTCAACTAATGAAAAACTGTTTTTT
TRBV27	NA	TRBJ1-6	few	CASSLDTYNSPLHF	TGTGCCAGCAGTTTGGACACATATAATTCACCCCTCCACTTT
TRBV12-5	NA	TRBJ1-5	NA	CASGFDSVLPQHF	TGTGCTAGTGGTTTTGACAGTGTCTTGCCCCAGCATTTT
TRBV19	TRBD1	TRBJ2-3	NA	CASSIRDRGTDTQYF	TGTGCCAGTAGTATTCGTGACAGGGGGACAGATACGCAGTATTTT
TRBV5-1	NA	TRBJ1-3	NA	CASSLQGAGNTIYF	TGCGCCAGCAGCTTGCAGGGTGCTGGAAACACCATATATTTT
TRBV5-6	NA	TRBJ2-3	NA	CASSREADTQYF	TGTGCCAGCAGCCGAGAGGCAGATACGCAGTATTTT
TRBV28	NA	TRBJ1-1	NA	CASSLLTEVAEAFF	TGTGCCAGCAGTTTATTGACAGAGGTGGCTGAAGCTTTCTTT
TRBV11-2	NA	TRBJ2-5	NA	CASSLDSVRAQYF	TGTGCCAGCAGCTTAGATTCGGTCCGGGCCCAGTACTTC
TRBV9	TRBD2	TRBJ2-1	NA	CASSVGLAGGHEQFF	TGTGCCAGCAGCGTAGGACTAGCGGGGGGGCACGAGCAGTTCTTC
TRBV5-4	NA	TRBJ1-1	NA	CAPEGDIVNTEAFF	TGTGCCCCCGAAGGGGACATTGTGAACACTGAAGCTTTCTTT
TRBV5-1	TRBD2	TRBJ2-1	NA	CASSYTSGTYNEQFF	TGCGCCAGCAGCTATACTAGCGGGACCTACAATGAGCAGTTCTTC
TRBV6-5	NA	TRBJ1-2	NA	CASSWAIGYGYTF	TGTGCCAGCAGTTGGGCCATAGGCTATGGCTACACCTTC
TRBV12-5	NA	TRBJ1-1	NA	CASGRQGGTEAFF	TGTGCTAGTGGAAGACAAGGAGGCACTGAAGCTTTCTTT
TRBV19	TRBD1	TRBJ1-1	NA	CASSIVAGGAAEAFF	TGTGCCAGTAGTATAGTGGCAGGGGGCGCGGCTGAAGCTTTCTTT
TRBV5-4	TRBD2	TRBJ2-3	once	CASSLATSGFTDTQYF	TGTGCCAGCAGCTTGGCGACTAGCGGTTTCACAGATACGCAGTATTTT